The clone carrying this T cell receptor beta chain was recorded many times. A single record per CDR3 protein comes from TCRdb applying MiXCR to the reads. The sample yields hundreds of thousands of distinct CDR3 sequences, around 24% seen once. The data derive from a study of T cell repertoires in cytomegalovirus infection. The CDR3 loop spans 16 amino acids. Looked up from germline, CDR1 is SGHTA and CDR2 is FQGNSA. The V end lost 1 base, the J end lost 1 base, and 11 bases lay between the germline ends. Source material: CD8+ T cells from PBMCs. The TCR was taken from a human donor in good health (CMV status not recorded). Some clones in this sample may be carry-over from other donors' samples. The rearrangement joins TRBV7-2 to TRBJ2-1; D not certain. This CDR3 reads CASSLDNSFSYNEQFF. For the CDR3, the DNA is TGTGCCAGCAGCTTAGATAACTCGTTTTCCTACAATGAGCAGTTCTTC. Supplemented by reference TRBV7-2 and TRBJ2-1, the full variable domain reads GAGVSQSPSNKVTEKGKDVELRCDPISGHTALYWYRQSLGQGLEFLIYFQGNSAPDKSGLPSDRFSAERTGGSVSTLTIQRTQQEDSAVYLCASSLDNSFSYNEQFFGPGTRLTVL.